These T cell receptor beta chains were read from a single sample in a study of monozygotic twins with inflammatory bowel disease. Reprocessing the 5' RACE reads, TCRdb reports a single entry for every CDR3 protein and omits DNA. The sample table sets out about 200,000 distinct CDR3 sequences. The sample comprised blood. The receptors here all came from a human donor with ulcerative colitis or Crohn's disease, or a healthy co-twin of an affected twin (not recorded which). CDR3s include the opening cysteine and the closing phenylalanine or tryptophan.

j_call,v_call,cdr3_aa
TRBJ2-7,TRBV10-3,CAISEGPRGEQYF
TRBJ1-2,TRBV5-4,CASSSELGQDYGYTF
TRBJ2-1,TRBV5-1,CASSLQGTDEQFF
TRBJ2-3,TRBV7-9,CASSTDRGLTDTQYF
TRBJ2-7,TRBV10-3,CAISGGQGAAYEQYF
TRBJ1-1,TRBV20-1,CSGRPSHRVNTEAFF
TRBJ2-2,TRBV6-1,CASSVYGGTSGELFF
TRBJ1-2,TRBV21-1,CASGPRRSEADGYTF
TRBJ1-5,TRBV6-2/TRBV6-3,CASSDPFGVRSNQPQHF
TRBJ2-7,TRBV30,CAWGGQGHEQYF
TRBJ1-5,TRBV7-8,CASSPGGQGNQPQHF
TRBJ1-2,TRBV7-2,CASSWTGAGYTF
TRBJ1-2,TRBV27,CASRPGRGSGRGYTF
TRBJ2-7,TRBV3-1,CASSQTGESGEQYF
TRBJ1-2,TRBV18,CASSPGQGGGYTF
TRBJ2-1,TRBV4-3,CASSQDRPSSYNEQFF
TRBJ2-2,TRBV5-1,CASSFYGPNTGELFF
TRBJ1-1,TRBV7-2,CASSSGVGWMGNTEAFF
TRBJ1-1,TRBV19,CASSIGVGIYATEAFF
TRBJ2-4,TRBV23-1,CASRRDSAGAKNIQYF
TRBJ2-7,TRBV5-1,CASSWTSGGALRENEQYF
TRBJ1-5,TRBV15,CATSGKGPARGDQPQHF
TRBJ1-1,TRBV6-1,CASSRQGANTEAFF
TRBJ1-6,TRBV7-6,CASSLAQDNSPLHF
TRBJ1-2,TRBV7-9,CASSLGTDYGYTF
TRBJ2-1,TRBV15,CATSRPSGGHNEQFF
TRBJ2-7,TRBV7-2,CASSFSGGTSGIEQYF
TRBJ1-5,TRBV5-1,CASSPGTVLNQPQHF
TRBJ2-1,TRBV7-9,CASSQPSGGINNEQFF
TRBJ1-6,TRBV6-5,CASSSRSTDNSPLHF
TRBJ2-7,TRBV30,CAWGTGGYGEQYF
TRBJ2-3,TRBV12-3/TRBV12-4,CASSSALAGSHPF
TRBJ1-2,TRBV27,CASRHGTDWGYTF
TRBJ1-5,TRBV29-1,CSAIQGAGQPQHF
TRBJ2-7,TRBV27,CAGAGGTNSYEQYF
TRBJ2-1,TRBV5-1,CASSSIIWEGDNEQFF
TRBJ2-7,TRBV10-3,CAISESAYEQYF
TRBJ2-3,TRBV20-1,CSASPVRYTQYF
TRBJ1-2,TRBV27,CASRPAGTGEHDGYTF
TRBJ2-7,TRBV6-2/TRBV6-3,CASSYSGLAGNEQYF
TRBJ2-1,TRBV5-1,CASSLTGVVEQFF
TRBJ2-5,TRBV4-3,CASSQELAYQETQYF
TRBJ1-1,TRBV9,CASNQGTNTEAFF
TRBJ2-3,TRBV30,CAWSVRGIDTQYF
TRBJ2-2,TRBV6-5,CASSYSNTGRDTGELFF
TRBJ1-1,TRBV7-2,CASSREWGTEAFF
TRBJ1-1,TRBV19,CASSIWGQGINTEAFF
TRBJ2-7,TRBV7-9,CASSQVQGRWAEQYF
TRBJ1-2,TRBV11-2,CASSLAADGTYGYTF
TRBJ2-1,TRBV20-1,CSATQGTEQFF
TRBJ1-5,TRBV25-1,CASSGGDNQPQHF